These T cell receptor beta chains were read from a single sample in a study of lymphopenia after photon versus proton radiotherapy. Using immunoSEQ multiplex PCR, the repertoire was profiled, and TCRdb retains in-frame clones only, with some absent. The repertoire has some 64,000 clones, roughly 87% of them found once; the top ten carry about 13%. This specimen was peripheral blood, taken from a patient treated with proton-based radiotherapy. These receptors originate from a man older than 75 with esophageal cancer. Both conserved end residues are part of each CDR3. The D gene is left open where the match is weak. Expanded clones get a size class; other rows say once, few or many, or leave the size out.

TRBD1,TRBV10-3,few,TRBJ1-6,CAISLNAGGGSPLHF,TGTGCCATCTCTTTAAACGCAGGGGGTGGTTCACCCCTCCACTTT
-,TRBV2,-,TRBJ1-5,CASTPGVGDNQPQHF,TGTGCCAGCACCCCGGGGGTCGGGGACAATCAGCCCCAGCATTTT
TRBD2,TRBV27,-,TRBJ2-7,CASRHAGGADEQYF,TGTGCCAGCAGACACGCGGGGGGGGCTGACGAGCAGTACTTC
-,TRBV27,once,TRBJ1-5,CASSFLPGFNQPQHF,TGTGCCAGCAGTTTCCTCCCAGGGTTCAATCAGCCCCAGCATTTT
-,TRBV2,-,TRBJ1-5,CASSEGGGGYQPQHF,TGTGCCAGCAGTGAAGGGGGTGGGGGATATCAGCCCCAGCATTTT
TRBD2,TRBV5-1,-,TRBJ2-5,CASSSSGGLQETQYF,TGCGCCAGCAGCTCAAGCGGGGGCCTACAAGAGACCCAGTACTTC
-,TRBV7-9,few,TRBJ1-2,CASSTFRDSTNYGYTF,TGTGCCAGCAGCACCTTCCGCGACAGCACCAACTATGGCTACACCTTC
-,TRBV7-6,-,TRBJ2-3,CASSPGITGRDTQYF,TGTGCCAGCAGCCCAGGCATAACAGGACGGGATACGCAGTATTTT
TRBD2,TRBV7-9,-,TRBJ2-7,CASKRTSGNYEQYF,TGTGCCAGCAAACGGACTAGCGGGAACTACGAGCAGTACTTC
-,TRBV6-1,-,TRBJ2-3,CASTLHLLSTDTQYF,TGTGCCAGCACCTTACACCTCCTCAGTACAGATACGCAGTATTTT
-,TRBV21-1,-,TRBJ2-5,CASSRGPGHQETQYF,TGTGCCAGCAGCAGGGGCCCGGGACATCAAGAGACCCAGTACTTC
-,TRBV9,-,TRBJ1-6,CASSPGTHSYNSPLHF,TGTGCCAGCAGTCCCGGGACTCACTCCTATAATTCACCCCTCCACTTT
-,TRBV7-9,-,TRBJ1-4,CASSPPGRSREKLFF,TGTGCCAGCAGCCCACCGGGGAGGAGCCGAGAAAAACTGTTTTTT
-,TRBV7-2,-,TRBJ1-2,CASSLAAGNYGYTF,TGTGCCAGCAGCTTAGCAGCGGGGAACTATGGCTACACCTTC
-,TRBV5-8,medium-sized,TRBJ1-5,CASSLGMSAISNQPQHF,TGTGCCAGCAGCTTGGGTATGTCGGCGATTAGCAATCAGCCCCAGCATTTT
TRBD1,TRBV9,-,TRBJ1-1,CASSVQGANTEAFF,TGTGCCAGCAGCGTTCAGGGGGCGAACACTGAAGCTTTCTTT